The TCR beta chain described here comes from a study of regulatory T cells in long-lasting Graves disease. The overall study: Antithyroid drugs had been taken by newly diagnosed Graves' patients for under 3 months.

General study findings and limits: Persistent disease exhibited a predilection for TRBV28, TRBJ1-2 and TRBJ2-5.

This clonotype was seen many times. Its antigen is not identified. Time point given: newly diagnosed GD, antithyroid drugs for less than 3 months. Preparation of the TCR library used RNA extracted from PBMCs. The CDR3 length is 19 residues. Per the germline V gene, CDR1 is MDHEN and CDR2 is SYDVKM. The trim removed 6 bases at V and 0 bases at J, leaving 12 bases unmatched. Library construction for TCR beta used iRepertoire HTBI primers and Arm-PCR of CDR3 regions. TCRdb reprocessed the multiplex PCR reads via MiXCR and lists one record per CDR3 protein. The sample records roughly 220,000 distinct CDR3 sequences, about 16% being singletons.

This sequence was found in a female donor with Graves disease. The chain carries TRBV28 and TRBJ1-6; TRBD1 matches 9 bases. The sequences come from peripheral blood mononuclear cells (PBMCs), collected at new diagnosis, from a patient treated with antithyroid drugs. CDR3 in amino acids: CASSPDRGKRSSYNSPLHF. The DNA of the CDR3 is TGTGCCAGCAGCCCGGACAGGGGAAAACGGAGCTCCTATAATTCACCCCTCCACTTT. The full variable domain, with the rest looked up from reference TRBV28 and TRBJ1-6, is DVKVTQSSRYLVKRTGEKVFLECVQDMDHENMFWYRQDPGLGLRLIYFSYDVKMKEKGDIPEGYSVSREKKERFSLILESASTNQTSMYLCASSPDRGKRSSYNSPLHFGNGTRLTVT.